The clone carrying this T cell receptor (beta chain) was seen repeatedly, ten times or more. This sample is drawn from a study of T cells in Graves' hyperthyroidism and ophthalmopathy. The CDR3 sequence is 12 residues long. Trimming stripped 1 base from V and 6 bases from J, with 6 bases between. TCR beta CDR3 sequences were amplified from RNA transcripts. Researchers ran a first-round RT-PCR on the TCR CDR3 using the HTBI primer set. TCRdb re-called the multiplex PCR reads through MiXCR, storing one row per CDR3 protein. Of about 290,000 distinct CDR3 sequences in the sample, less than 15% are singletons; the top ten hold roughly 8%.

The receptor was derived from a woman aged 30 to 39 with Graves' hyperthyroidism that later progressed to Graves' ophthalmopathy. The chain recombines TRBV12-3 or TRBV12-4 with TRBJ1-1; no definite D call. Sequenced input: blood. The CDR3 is CASSLEPAEAFF. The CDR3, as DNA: TGTGCCAGCAGTTTAGAGCCGGCTGAAGCTTTCTTT.